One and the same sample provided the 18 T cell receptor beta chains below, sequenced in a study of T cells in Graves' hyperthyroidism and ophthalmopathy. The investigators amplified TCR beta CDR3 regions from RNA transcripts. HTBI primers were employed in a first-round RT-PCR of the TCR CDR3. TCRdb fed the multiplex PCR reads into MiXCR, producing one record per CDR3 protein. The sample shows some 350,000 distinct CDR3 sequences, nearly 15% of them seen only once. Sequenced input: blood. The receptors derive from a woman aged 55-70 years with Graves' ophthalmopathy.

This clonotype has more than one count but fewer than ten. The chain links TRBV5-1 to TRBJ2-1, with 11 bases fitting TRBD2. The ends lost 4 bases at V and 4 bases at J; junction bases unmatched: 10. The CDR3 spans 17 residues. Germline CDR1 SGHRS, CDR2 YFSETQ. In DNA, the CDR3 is TGCGCCAGCAGCGCTCACTCCGGGACTAGCGGATACAATGAGCAGTTCTTC. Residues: CASSAHSGTSGYNEQFF.

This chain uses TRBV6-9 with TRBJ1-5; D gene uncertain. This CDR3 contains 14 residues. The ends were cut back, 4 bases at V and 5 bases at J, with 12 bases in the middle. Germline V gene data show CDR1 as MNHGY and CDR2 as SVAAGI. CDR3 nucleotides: TGTGCCAGCAGTTCGGACGGATTCTATCAGCCCCAGCATTTT. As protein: CASSSDGFYQPQHF.

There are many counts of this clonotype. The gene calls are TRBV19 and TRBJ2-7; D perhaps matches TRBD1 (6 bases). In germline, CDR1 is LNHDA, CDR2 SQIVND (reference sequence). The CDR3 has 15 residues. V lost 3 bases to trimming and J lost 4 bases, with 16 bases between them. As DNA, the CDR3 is TGTGCCAGTAGTATCTCTCGGACAGCTTTATACGAGCAGTACTTC. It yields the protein CASSISRTALYEQYF.

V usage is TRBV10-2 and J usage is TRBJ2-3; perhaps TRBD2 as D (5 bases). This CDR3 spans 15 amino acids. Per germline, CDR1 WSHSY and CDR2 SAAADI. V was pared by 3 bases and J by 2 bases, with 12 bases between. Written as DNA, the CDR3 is TGCGCCAGCAGTGATAGGAGCGGCCTCACAGATACGCAGTATTTT. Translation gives CASSDRSGLTDTQYF.

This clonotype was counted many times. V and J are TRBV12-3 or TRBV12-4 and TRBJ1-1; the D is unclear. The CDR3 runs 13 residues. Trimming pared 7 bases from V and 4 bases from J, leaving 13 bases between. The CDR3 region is CASTLDGPTEAFF. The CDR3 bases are TGTGCCAGCACCTTGGACGGACCCACTGAAGCTTTCTTT.

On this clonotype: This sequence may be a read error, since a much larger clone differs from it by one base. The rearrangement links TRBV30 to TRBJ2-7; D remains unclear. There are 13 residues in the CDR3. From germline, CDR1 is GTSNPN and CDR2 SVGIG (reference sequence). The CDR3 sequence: CAWSVGRSYERYF. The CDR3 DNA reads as TGTGCCTGGAGTGTTGGCCGCTCCTACGAGCGGTACTTC.

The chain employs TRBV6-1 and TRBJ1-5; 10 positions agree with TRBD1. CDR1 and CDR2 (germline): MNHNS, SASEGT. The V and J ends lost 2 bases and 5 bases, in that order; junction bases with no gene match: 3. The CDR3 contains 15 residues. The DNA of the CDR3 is TGTGCCAGCAGTGAACAGACAGGGGGCGATCAGCCCCAGCATTTT. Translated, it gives CASSEQTGGDQPQHF.

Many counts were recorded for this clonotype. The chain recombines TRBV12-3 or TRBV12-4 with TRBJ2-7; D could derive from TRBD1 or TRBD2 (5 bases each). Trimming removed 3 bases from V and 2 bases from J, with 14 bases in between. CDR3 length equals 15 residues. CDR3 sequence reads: CASSLRGRLTYEQYF. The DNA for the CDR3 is TGTGCCAGCAGTTTGAGGGGCCGACTTACCTACGAGCAGTACTTC.

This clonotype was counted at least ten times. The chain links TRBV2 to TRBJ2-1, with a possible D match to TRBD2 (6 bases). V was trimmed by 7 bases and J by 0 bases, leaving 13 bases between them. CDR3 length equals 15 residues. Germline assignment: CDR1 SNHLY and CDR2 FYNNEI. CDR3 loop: CASNQNGGSYNEQFF. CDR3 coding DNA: TGTGCCAGCAACCAGAACGGGGGCTCCTACAATGAGCAGTTCTTC.

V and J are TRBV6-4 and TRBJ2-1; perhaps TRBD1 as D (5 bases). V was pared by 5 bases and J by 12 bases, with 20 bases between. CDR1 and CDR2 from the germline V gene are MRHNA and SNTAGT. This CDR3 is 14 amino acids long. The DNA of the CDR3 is TGTGCCAGCAGTCTCCGGCTAAGCGCTCAGGGGCAGTTCTTC. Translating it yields CASSLRLSAQGQFF.

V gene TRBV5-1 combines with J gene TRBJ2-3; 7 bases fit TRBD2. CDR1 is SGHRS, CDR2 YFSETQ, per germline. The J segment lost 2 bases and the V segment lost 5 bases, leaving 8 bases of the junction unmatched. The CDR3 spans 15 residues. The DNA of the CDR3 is TGCGCCAGCAGTGATTCTAGCGGCTACACAGATACGCAGTATTTT. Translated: CASSDSSGYTDTQYF.

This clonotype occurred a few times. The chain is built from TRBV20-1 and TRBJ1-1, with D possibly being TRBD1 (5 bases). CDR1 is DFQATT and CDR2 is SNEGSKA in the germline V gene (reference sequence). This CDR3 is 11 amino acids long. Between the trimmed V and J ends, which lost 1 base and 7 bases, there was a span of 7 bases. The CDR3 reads CSARGQGEAFF. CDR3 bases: TGCAGTGCTAGAGGCCAGGGTGAAGCTTTCTTT.

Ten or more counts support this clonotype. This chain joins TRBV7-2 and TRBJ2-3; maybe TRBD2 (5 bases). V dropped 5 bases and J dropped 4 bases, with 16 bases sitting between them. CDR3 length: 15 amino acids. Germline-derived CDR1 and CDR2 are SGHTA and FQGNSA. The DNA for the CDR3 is TGTGCCAGCAGCCGTGCGAGGGCGCGCGCAGATACGCAGTATTTT. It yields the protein CASSRARARADTQYF.

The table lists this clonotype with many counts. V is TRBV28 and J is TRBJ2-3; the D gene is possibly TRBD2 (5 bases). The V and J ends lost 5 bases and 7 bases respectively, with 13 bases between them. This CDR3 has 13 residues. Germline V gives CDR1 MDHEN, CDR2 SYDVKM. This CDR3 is CASSTNSEHTQYF. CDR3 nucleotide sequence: TGTGCCAGCAGTACCAATAGCGAACATACGCAGTATTTT.

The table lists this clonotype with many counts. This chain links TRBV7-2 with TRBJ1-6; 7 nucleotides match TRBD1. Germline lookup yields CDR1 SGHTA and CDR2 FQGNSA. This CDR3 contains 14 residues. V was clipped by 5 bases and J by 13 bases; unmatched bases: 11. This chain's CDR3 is CASSRGTANYPLHF. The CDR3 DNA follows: TGTGCCAGCAGCCGAGGGACAGCGAACTACCCCCTCCACTTT.

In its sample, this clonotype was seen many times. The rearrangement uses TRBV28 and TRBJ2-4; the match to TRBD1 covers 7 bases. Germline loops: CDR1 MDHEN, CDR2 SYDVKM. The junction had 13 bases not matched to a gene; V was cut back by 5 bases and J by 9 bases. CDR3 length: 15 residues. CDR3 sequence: CASSTQTGSVAIQYF. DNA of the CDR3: TGTGCCAGCAGTACTCAGACAGGGTCTGTCGCCATTCAGTACTTC.

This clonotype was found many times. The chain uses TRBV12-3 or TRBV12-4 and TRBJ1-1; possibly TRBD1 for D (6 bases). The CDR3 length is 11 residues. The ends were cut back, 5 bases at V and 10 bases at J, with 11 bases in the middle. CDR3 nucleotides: TGTGCCAGCAGTACAGGGCTGGTAGCTTTCTTT. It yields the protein CASSTGLVAFF.

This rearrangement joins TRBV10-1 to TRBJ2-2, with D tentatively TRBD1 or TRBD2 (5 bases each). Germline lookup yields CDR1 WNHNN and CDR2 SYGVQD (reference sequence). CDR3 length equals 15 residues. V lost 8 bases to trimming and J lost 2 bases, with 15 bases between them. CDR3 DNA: TGCGCCAGCGGGGGACCTGGAGTTAACACCGGGGAGCTGTTTTTT. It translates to CASGGPGVNTGELFF.